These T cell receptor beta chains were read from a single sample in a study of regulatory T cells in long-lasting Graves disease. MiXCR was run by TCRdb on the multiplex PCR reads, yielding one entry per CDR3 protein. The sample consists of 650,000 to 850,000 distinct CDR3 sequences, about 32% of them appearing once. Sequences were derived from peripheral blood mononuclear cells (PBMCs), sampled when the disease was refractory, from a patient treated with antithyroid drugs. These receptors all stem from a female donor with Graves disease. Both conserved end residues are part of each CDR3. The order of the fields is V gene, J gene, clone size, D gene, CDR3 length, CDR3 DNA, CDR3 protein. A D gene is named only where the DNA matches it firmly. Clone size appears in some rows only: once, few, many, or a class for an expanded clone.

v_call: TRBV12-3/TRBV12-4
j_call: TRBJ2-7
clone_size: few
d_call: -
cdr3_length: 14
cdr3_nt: TGTGCCAGCAGTTTAAACGCAGAACGGCTCGAGCAGTACTTC
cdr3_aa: CASSLNAERLEQYF

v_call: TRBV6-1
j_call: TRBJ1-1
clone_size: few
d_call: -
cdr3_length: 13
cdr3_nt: TGTGCCAGCAGGGGGGACGGCGGAGGTGAAGCTTTCTTT
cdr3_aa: CASRGDGGGEAFF

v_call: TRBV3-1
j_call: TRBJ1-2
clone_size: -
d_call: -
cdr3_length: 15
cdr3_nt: TGTGCCAGCAGCCTGACACCAGCGACTAACTATGGCTACACCTTC
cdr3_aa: CASSLTPATNYGYTF

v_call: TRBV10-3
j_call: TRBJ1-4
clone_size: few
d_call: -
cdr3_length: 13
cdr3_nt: TGTGCCATCAGTGAGTCGGTTCGAGAAAAACTGTTTTTT
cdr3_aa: CAISESVREKLFF

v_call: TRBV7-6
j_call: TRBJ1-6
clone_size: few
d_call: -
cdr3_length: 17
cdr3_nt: TGTGCCAGCAGCGGGGATACGGGGGCCACCTATAATTCACCCCTCCACTTT
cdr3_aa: CASSGDTGATYNSPLHF

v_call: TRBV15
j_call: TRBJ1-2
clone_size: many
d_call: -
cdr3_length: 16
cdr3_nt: TGTGCCACCAGCAGAGATTTGAATGGGGTCAACTATGGCTACACCTTC
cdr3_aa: CATSRDLNGVNYGYTF

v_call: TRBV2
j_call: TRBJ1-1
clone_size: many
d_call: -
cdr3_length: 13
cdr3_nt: TGTGCCAGCTCGACCGTTATGCGGACTGAAGCTTTCTTT
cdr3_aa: CASSTVMRTEAFF

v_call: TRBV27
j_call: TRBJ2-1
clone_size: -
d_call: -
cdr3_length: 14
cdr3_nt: TGTGCCAGCAGTTACCCTGGGGCTTACAATGAGCAGTTCTTC
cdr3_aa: CASSYPGAYNEQFF

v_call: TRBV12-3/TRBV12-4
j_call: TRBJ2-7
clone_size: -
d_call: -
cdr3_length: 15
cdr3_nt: TGTGCCAGCAGTTTTTTGCAGGGAACCACCTACGAGCAGTACTTC
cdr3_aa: CASSFLQGTTYEQYF

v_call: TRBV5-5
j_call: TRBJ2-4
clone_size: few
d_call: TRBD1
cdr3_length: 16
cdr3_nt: TGTGCCAGCAGCCCGGGACAGGGGAGGTCGAGAAGCATTCAGTACTTC
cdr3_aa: CASSPGQGRSRSIQYF

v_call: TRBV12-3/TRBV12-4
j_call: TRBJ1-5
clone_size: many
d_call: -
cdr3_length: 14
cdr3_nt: TGTGCCAGCAGTTTTTCCGGGACGAATCAGCCCCAGCATTTT
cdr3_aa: CASSFSGTNQPQHF

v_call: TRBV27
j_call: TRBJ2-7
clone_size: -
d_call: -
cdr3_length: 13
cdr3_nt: TGTGCCAGCAGTTTACAGTCTAGAGGGGAGCAGTACTTC
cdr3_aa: CASSLQSRGEQYF

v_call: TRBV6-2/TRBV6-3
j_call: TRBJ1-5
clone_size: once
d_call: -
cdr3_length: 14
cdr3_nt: TGTGCCAGCAGTGAAAGGTTCAAGGTACGGGCCCAGCATTTT
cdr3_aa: CASSERFKVRAQHF

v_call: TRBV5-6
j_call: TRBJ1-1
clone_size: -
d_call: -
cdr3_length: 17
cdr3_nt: TGTGCCAGCAGCTTGTCGTCGAGGAGATCCCTGAACACTGAAGCTTTCTTT
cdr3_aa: CASSLSSRRSLNTEAFF

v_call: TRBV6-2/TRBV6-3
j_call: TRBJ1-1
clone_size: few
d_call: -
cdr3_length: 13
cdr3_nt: TGTGCCAGCAGTTCCAAGCAGAACACTGAAGCTTTCTTT
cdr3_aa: CASSSKQNTEAFF

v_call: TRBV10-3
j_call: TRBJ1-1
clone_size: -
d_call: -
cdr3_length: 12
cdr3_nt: TGTGCCAGCGCTTACCAAAAGGCTAAAGCTTTCTTT
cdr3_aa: CASAYQKAKAFF

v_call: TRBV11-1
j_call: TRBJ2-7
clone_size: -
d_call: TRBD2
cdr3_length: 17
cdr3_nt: TGTGCCAGCAGCCGAGGTGTGTCTAGCGGGAGGTGGTACGAGCAGTACTTC
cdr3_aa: CASSRGVSSGRWYEQYF